Sequencing of this TCR beta chain was carried out in a study of beta chain features in type 1 diabetes. Between the trimmed V and J ends, which lost 1 base and 1 base, there was a span of 13 bases. Germline CDR1 SGHNT, CDR2 YENEEA. The CDR3 is 16 residues long. This clone has more than one count but fewer than ten. What it binds is not known. Study-level points and caveats: Insertion counts at VDJ junctions were lower in type 1 diabetes patients, who also showed more deletions there.

TCRB transcripts that were expressed got sequenced, as all of the isolated RNA had been reverse transcribed. Produced via immunoSEQ multiplex PCR; TCRdb's table is partial and in-frame only. The table has almost 350,000 clones, 15% to 20% seen once. Markers CD45RO/CCR7/CD25/CD127/CD95/CD27 served to sort CD4+ naive, central memory, regulatory and stem cell-like memory cells. Purities over 98% were achieved in all sorted populations. The sequenced material came from naive CD4+ T cells from blood. The clonotype originates from a woman under 30 in good health. V and J are TRBV11-3 and TRBJ2-5, with a weak D call TRBD2 (5 bases). CDR3 bases: TGTGCCAGCAGCTTAGTATTTGGGAGCCCCCAAGAGACCCAGTACTTC. Residues: CASSLVFGSPQETQYF.